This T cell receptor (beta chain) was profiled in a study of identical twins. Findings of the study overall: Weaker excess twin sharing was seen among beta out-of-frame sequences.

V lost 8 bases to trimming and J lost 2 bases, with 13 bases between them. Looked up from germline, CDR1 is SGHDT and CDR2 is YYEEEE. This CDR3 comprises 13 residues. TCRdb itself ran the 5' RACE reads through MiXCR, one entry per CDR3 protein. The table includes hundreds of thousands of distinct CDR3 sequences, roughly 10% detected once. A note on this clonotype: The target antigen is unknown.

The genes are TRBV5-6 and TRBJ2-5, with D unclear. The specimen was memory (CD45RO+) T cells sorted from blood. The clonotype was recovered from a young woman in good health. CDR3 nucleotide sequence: TGTGCCAGGTTCCGGGCCACACAAGAGACCCAGTACTTC. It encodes CARFRATQETQYF.